This is a list of T cell receptor beta chains from one sample in a study of T-cell memory formation after mild COVID-19. One entry per CDR3 protein, called by TCRdb with MiXCR from the 5' RACE reads. Of roughly 300,000 distinct CDR3 sequences in the sample, approximately 8.4% were seen once. Material: PBMCs or a T cell subset sorted from them (not recorded which). These receptor sequences come from a man aged 18 to 30 who had mild COVID-19 (a few samples of this study predate the infection). Cell type and time point are not known. Both conserved end residues are part of each CDR3. The D gene is left open where the match is weak. Some rows mark clone size as missing; the rest say once, few, many or name a class of expanded clone.

V gene	D gene	CDR3 length	J gene	clone size	CDR3 protein	CDR3 DNA
TRBV20-1	TRBD2	16	TRBJ2-2	.	CSARDRGLGYAGELFF	TGCAGTGCTAGAGATCGAGGACTAGGGTACGCCGGGGAGCTGTTTTTT
TRBV5-1	.	14	TRBJ2-1	.	CASSYWVTYNEQFF	TGCGCCAGCAGCTATTGGGTAACCTACAATGAGCAGTTCTTC
TRBV10-3	.	12	TRBJ2-3	.	CAISATVDTQYF	TGTGCCATCAGTGCCACCGTGGATACGCAGTATTTT
TRBV5-1	.	14	TRBJ1-2	few	CASSLRDQFHGYTF	TGCGCCAGCAGCTTACGAGATCAGTTCCATGGCTACACCTTC
TRBV7-9	.	16	TRBJ2-6	.	CASSLPTGPGANVLTF	TGTGCCAGCAGCCTACCAACAGGGCCTGGGGCCAACGTCCTGACTTTC
TRBV5-4	TRBD2	15	TRBJ2-1	few	CASSQDTSGGAEQFF	TGTGCCAGCAGCCAGGATACTAGCGGGGGGGCTGAGCAGTTCTTC
TRBV24-1	.	15	TRBJ1-1	many	CATSEPQVPPTEAFF	TGTGCCACCAGTGAGCCGCAGGTACCCCCCACTGAAGCTTTCTTT
TRBV4-2	TRBD1	16	TRBJ2-4	many	CASSPGTGGVKNIQYF	TGTGCCAGCAGCCCGGGGACAGGGGGGGTGAAAAACATTCAGTACTTC
TRBV4-1	TRBD1	15	TRBJ2-3	.	CASSQHGQGADTQYF	TGCGCCAGCAGCCAACATGGACAGGGGGCAGATACGCAGTATTTT
TRBV11-2	.	14	TRBJ2-3	many	CASSLVRSTDTQYF	TGTGCCAGCAGCTTAGTCAGGAGCACAGATACGCAGTATTTT
TRBV6-1	.	16	TRBJ2-5	.	CASSEAVQSYQETQYF	TGTGCCAGCAGTGAGGCGGTGCAGTCCTACCAAGAGACCCAGTACTTC
TRBV10-3	.	14	TRBJ2-2	.	CAINQDANTGELFF	TGTGCCATCAATCAAGACGCTAACACCGGGGAGCTGTTTTTT
TRBV5-1	.	14	TRBJ2-2	many	CASSPGQPTGELFF	TGCGCCAGCAGCCCCGGACAGCCAACCGGGGAGCTGTTTTTT
TRBV6-2/TRBV6-3	TRBD1	15	TRBJ1-1	.	CASSRTGGWRTEAFF	TGTGCCAGCAGTCGGACAGGGGGCTGGCGGACTGAAGCTTTCTTT
TRBV19	.	14	TRBJ2-1	few	CASSIPIRAREQFF	TGTGCCAGTAGTATCCCGATCCGGGCACGTGAGCAGTTCTTC
TRBV5-5	.	14	TRBJ2-5	many	CASSLGGWEETQYF	TGTGCCAGCAGCTTAGGAGGGTGGGAAGAGACCCAGTACTTC
TRBV5-5	.	15	TRBJ1-3	.	CASSVQFSSGNTIYF	TGTGCCAGCAGCGTGCAGTTTAGCTCTGGAAACACCATATATTTT
TRBV20-1	.	14	TRBJ2-5	.	CSARDRGAQETQYF	TGCAGTGCTAGAGATCGGGGAGCACAAGAGACCCAGTACTTC
TRBV5-1	.	12	TRBJ1-2	many	CASSSDYYGYTF	TGCGCCAGCAGCTCAGACTACTATGGCTACACCTTC
TRBV5-1	.	16	TRBJ2-5	few	CASSPGTSEGIDTQYF	TGCGCCAGCAGCCCGGGGACTTCGGAAGGAATTGATACCCAGTACTTC
TRBV6-5	.	14	TRBJ1-1	many	CASSTQGGGTEAFF	TGTGCCAGCAGTACACAGGGTGGTGGCACTGAAGCTTTCTTT
TRBV12-3/TRBV12-4	.	17	TRBJ2-1	few	CASSEKVGANLYNEQFF	TGTGCCAGCAGCGAAAAGGTGGGGGCTAACCTCTACAATGAGCAGTTCTTC
TRBV7-3	TRBD2	16	TRBJ2-1	.	CASSLSLAGLYNEQFF	TGTGCCAGCAGCTTATCTCTAGCGGGGCTGTACAATGAGCAGTTCTTC
TRBV4-3	TRBD1	15	TRBJ2-7	many	CASSQEGTGGYEQYF	TGCGCCAGCAGCCAAGAGGGGACAGGGGGCTACGAGCAGTACTTC
TRBV29-1	TRBD2	13	TRBJ2-5	.	CSATGGGRETQYF	TGCAGCGCCACGGGAGGCGGCCGGGAGACCCAGTACTTC
TRBV7-9	.	16	TRBJ2-5	few	CASSPPDGPGIETQYF	TGTGCCAGCAGCCCACCGGACGGACCAGGGATCGAGACCCAGTACTTC
TRBV20-1	.	14	TRBJ2-6	.	CSASLGAGANVLTF	TGCAGTGCTAGTCTGGGGGCTGGGGCCAACGTCCTGACTTTC
TRBV14	.	15	TRBJ2-7	.	CASSQDNVGVYEQYF	TGTGCCAGCAGCCAAGATAACGTGGGTGTCTACGAGCAGTACTTC
TRBV7-2	.	15	TRBJ2-1	few	CASSPFRADYNEQFF	TGTGCCAGCAGTCCGTTCAGGGCCGACTACAATGAGCAGTTCTTC
TRBV5-8	.	12	TRBJ1-5	few	CASDGSNQPQHF	TGTGCCAGCGACGGTAGCAATCAGCCCCAGCATTTT
TRBV7-2	TRBD2	16	TRBJ2-5	many	CASSPRHPAGGETQYF	TGTGCCAGCAGCCCGCGACACCCGGCCGGGGGGGAGACCCAGTACTTC
TRBV7-2	.	15	TRBJ2-5	few	CASSLVLGRQETQYF	TGTGCCAGCAGCTTAGTTTTGGGCAGGCAAGAGACCCAGTACTTC
TRBV28	.	15	TRBJ2-5	few	CASSFWTETQETQYF	TGTGCCAGCAGTTTCTGGACAGAGACCCAAGAGACCCAGTACTTC
TRBV7-2	.	10	TRBJ2-7	few	CASAGYEQYF	TGTGCCTCGGCCGGGTACGAGCAGTACTTC
TRBV15	.	14	TRBJ1-1	.	CATSRDLGGDEAFF	TGTGCCACCAGCAGAGATTTGGGCGGGGATGAAGCTTTCTTT
TRBV7-2	.	15	TRBJ2-1	few	CASSFGDLRSAEQFF	TGTGCCAGCAGCTTTGGGGACCTCCGTTCCGCGGAGCAGTTCTTC
TRBV28	TRBD1	15	TRBJ1-6	.	CASSRSTGRGSPLHF	TGTGCCAGCAGTCGATCGACAGGGCGGGGCTCACCCCTCCACTTT
TRBV20-1	TRBD2	15	TRBJ2-3	.	CSARVVGGAGYTQYF	TGCAGTGCTAGAGTAGTCGGGGGGGCCGGTTATACGCAGTATTTT
TRBV4-1	TRBD1	15	TRBJ1-1	few	CASSHSGTGDTEAFF	TGCGCCAGCAGCCACTCCGGCACAGGGGACACTGAAGCTTTCTTT